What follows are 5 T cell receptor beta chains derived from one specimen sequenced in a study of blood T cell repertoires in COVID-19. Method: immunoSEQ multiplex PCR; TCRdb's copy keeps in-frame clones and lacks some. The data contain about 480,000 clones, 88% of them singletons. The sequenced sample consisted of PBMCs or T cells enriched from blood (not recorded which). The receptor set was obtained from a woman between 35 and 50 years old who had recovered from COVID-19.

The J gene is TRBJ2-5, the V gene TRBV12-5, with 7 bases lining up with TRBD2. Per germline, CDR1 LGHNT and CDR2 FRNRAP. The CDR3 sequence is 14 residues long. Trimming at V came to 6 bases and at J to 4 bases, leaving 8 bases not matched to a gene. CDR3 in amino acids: CASGRGEGGETQYF. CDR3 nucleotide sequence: TGTGCTAGTGGACGGGGGGAGGGAGGAGAGACCCAGTACTTC.

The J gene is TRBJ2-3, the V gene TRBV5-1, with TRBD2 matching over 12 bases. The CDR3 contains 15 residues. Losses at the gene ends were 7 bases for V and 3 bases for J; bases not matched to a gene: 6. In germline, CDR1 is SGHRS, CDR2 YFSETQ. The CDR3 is CASGTGTSGTDTQYF. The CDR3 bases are TGCGCCAGCGGGACCGGGACTAGCGGGACAGATACGCAGTATTTT.

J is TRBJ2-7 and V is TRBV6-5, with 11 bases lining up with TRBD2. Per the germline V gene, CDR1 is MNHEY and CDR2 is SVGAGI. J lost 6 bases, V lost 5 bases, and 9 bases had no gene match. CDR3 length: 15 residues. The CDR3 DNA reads TGTGCCAGCAGTCATACTAGCGGGAGTGTTGGCGAGCAGTACTTC. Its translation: CASSHTSGSVGEQYF.

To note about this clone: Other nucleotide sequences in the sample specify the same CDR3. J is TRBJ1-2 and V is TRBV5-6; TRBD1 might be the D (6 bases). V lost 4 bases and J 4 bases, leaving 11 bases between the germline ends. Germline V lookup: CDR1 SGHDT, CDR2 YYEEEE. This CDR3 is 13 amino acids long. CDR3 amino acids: CASSPGQSYGYTF. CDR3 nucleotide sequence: TGTGCCAGCAGCCCTGGACAGTCCTATGGCTACACCTTC. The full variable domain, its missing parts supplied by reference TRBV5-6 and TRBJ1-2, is DAGVTQSPTHLIKTRGQQVTLRCSPKSGHDTVSWYQQALGQGPQFIFQYYEEEERQRGNFPDRFSGHQFPNYSSELNVNALLLGDSALYLCASSPGQSYGYTFGSGTRLTVV.

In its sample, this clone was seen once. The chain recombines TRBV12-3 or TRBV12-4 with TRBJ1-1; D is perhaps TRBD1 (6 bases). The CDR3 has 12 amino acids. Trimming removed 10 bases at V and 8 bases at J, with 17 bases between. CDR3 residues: CAIRGTRAEAFF. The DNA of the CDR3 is TGTGCCATCCGAGGGACAAGGGCAGAAGCTTTCTTT.